A single sample is the source of the 28 T cell receptor beta chains below, sequenced in a study of OX40 agonist ivuxolimab in advanced cancers. Libraries were built with the immunoSEQ multiplex PCR assay. In its TCRdb copy, this immuneACCESS table keeps in-frame sequences only and misses some clones. Where compared with another copy, unresolved V genes explain less than half of these, and the others have no known cause. For this sample the table gives approximately 110,000 clones, of which 85% to 95% were detected only once. Of the sample, around 0.84% is held by the ten largest clones. The source material was CD4+ or CD8+ T cells sorted from blood, sampled in a trial of the OX40 agonist ivuxolimab. These receptors were collected from an adult with an advanced solid tumor such as melanoma, head and neck, liver or kidney cancer.

In its sample, this clone was seen once. V usage is TRBV30 and J usage is TRBJ1-5, with a weak D call TRBD1 (6 bases). Trimming removed 2 bases from V and 2 bases from J, with 7 bases in between. This CDR3 spans 13 amino acids. Germline CDR1 reads GTSNPN; CDR2 reads SVGIG (reference sequence). The chain's CDR3 is CAWSRQGNQPQHF. The DNA for the CDR3 is TGTGCCTGGAGTCGACAGGGCAATCAGCCCCAGCATTTT.

The chain employs TRBV4-3 and TRBJ2-1, with a tentative D call TRBD2 (6 bases). Per germline, CDR1 LGHNA and CDR2 YSLEER. CDR3 length equals 14 residues. The V end lost 0 bases, the J end lost 7 bases, and 10 bases lay between the germline ends. CDR3 DNA sequence: TGCGCCAGCAGCCAAGAAGGAGGGTTGAATGAGCAGTTCTTC. Translated: CASSQEGGLNEQFF.

The gene calls are TRBV28 and TRBJ1-5; D possibly corresponds to TRBD1 (5 bases). Germline V lookup: CDR1 MDHEN, CDR2 SYDVKM. The V and J ends lost 5 bases and 1 base respectively, with 18 bases between them. CDR3 size: 17 residues. Here the CDR3 reads CASSRQGGVLSNQPQHF. CDR3 bases: TGTGCCAGCAGTCGGCAGGGTGGGGTTTTGAGCAATCAGCCCCAGCATTTT.

This sequence joins TRBV6-1 and TRBJ1-4; no firm D call. This CDR3 region has 15 residues. V was trimmed by 5 bases and J by 6 bases, leaving 16 bases between them. CDR1 and CDR2 from the germline V gene are MNHNS and SASEGT. The CDR3 coding sequence is TGTGCCAGCAGTCCCATTCAGCGAAAACATGAAAAACTGTTTTTT. Translated: CASSPIQRKHEKLFF.

V gene TRBV6-6 combines with J gene TRBJ1-3; TRBD1 aligns across 7 bases. The CDR3 spans 16 residues. V lost 7 bases and J lost 1; bases outside the gene matches: 10. Germline values: CDR1 MNHNY, CDR2 SVGAGI (reference sequence). The DNA for the CDR3 is TGTGCCAGCACCTTTCAGGGACAGCTTTCTGGAAACACCATATATTTT. Protein sequence: CASTFQGQLSGNTIYF.

This clone was observed a single time. The V and J genes are TRBV4-2 and TRBJ2-1; D may be TRBD1 (5 bases). The CDR3 is made up of 15 amino acids. V gave up 0 bases and J gave up 3 bases, with 9 bases separating them. CDR1 and CDR2 (germline): LGHNA, YNFKEQ. CDR3 residues: CASSQDLGDYNEQFF. CDR3 in DNA: TGTGCCAGCAGCCAAGATCTAGGGGACTACAATGAGCAGTTCTTC.

The table lists this clone with a count of one. V is TRBV5-6 and J is TRBJ1-5, with 8 bases that match TRBD1. CDR1 and CDR2 from the germline V gene are SGHDT and YYEEEE. The CDR3 covers 19 residues. J was trimmed by 0 bases and V by 4 bases; bases with no gene match: 15. The chain's CDR3 is CASSAQVGQGTVSNQPQHF. The CDR3 nucleotides read TGTGCCAGCAGCGCGCAAGTCGGACAGGGAACTGTTAGCAATCAGCCCCAGCATTTT.

This chain uses TRBV6-6 with TRBJ1-5; unclear D gene. Germline assignment: CDR1 MNHNY and CDR2 SVGAGI (reference sequence). The CDR3 is 14 amino acids. V was pared by 2 bases and J by 0 bases, with 5 bases between. This chain's CDR3 is CASSYLISNQPQHF. For the CDR3, the DNA is TGTGCCAGCAGTTACCTTATTAGCAATCAGCCCCAGCATTTT.

The gene calls are TRBV15 and TRBJ2-2; 12 positions agree with TRBD2. There are 15 residues in the CDR3. V lost 5 bases and J lost 7; bases outside the gene matches: 5. Germline V gives CDR1 LNHNV, CDR2 YYDKDF (reference sequence). This chain's CDR3 is CATSPGLAGIGELFF. CDR3 sequence (DNA): TGTGCCACCAGCCCAGGACTAGCGGGAATCGGGGAGCTGTTTTTT.

The chain uses TRBV5-1 and TRBJ1-3, with 7 bases that match TRBD1. CDR3 size: 17 residues. The junction had 9 bases not matched to a gene; V was cut back by 3 bases and J by 0 bases. The germline V gene has CDR1 SGHRS and CDR2 YFSETQ. DNA for the CDR3: TGCGCCAGCAGCTCATCTCCCGGGGACAGCTCTGGAAACACCATATATTTT. Translating it yields CASSSSPGDSSGNTIYF. Drawing the rest from reference TRBV5-1 and TRBJ1-3, the complete variable domain is KAGVTQTPRYLIKTRGQQVTLSCSPISGHRSVSWYQQTPGQGLQFLFEYFSETQRNKGNFPGRFSGRQFSNSRSEMNVSTLELGDSALYLCASSSSPGDSSGNTIYFGEGSWLTVV.

This clone was observed once. V is TRBV27 and J is TRBJ2-1; 14 positions match TRBD2. The CDR3 is 17 residues long. V shed 5 bases and J 10 bases; nucleotides not matched to a gene: 13. In germline, CDR1 is MNHEY, CDR2 SMNVEV (reference sequence). The CDR3 here is CASSNPPGLAGAGEQFF. The DNA for the CDR3 is TGTGCCAGCAGTAACCCACCGGGACTAGCGGGAGCTGGAGAGCAGTTCTTC.

This clone has just one count. The rearrangement links TRBV7-3 to TRBJ2-5, with D perhaps given as TRBD1 or TRBD2 (5 bases each). The CDR3 is 15 residues long. Trimming cost V 1 base and J 4 bases, with 13 bases left between them. The germline CDR1 and CDR2 sequences are SGHTA and FQGTGA. CDR3 protein: CASSLNGVGRETQYF. The CDR3 DNA is TGTGCCAGCAGCTTAAACGGGGTGGGACGAGAGACCCAGTACTTC.

The rearrangement uses TRBV7-2 and TRBJ1-2; 11 bases agree with TRBD1. The ends lost 5 bases at V and 8 bases at J; junction bases unmatched: 13. CDR1 is SGHTA, CDR2 FQGNSA, per germline. The CDR3 runs to 16 residues. DNA for the CDR3: TGTGCCAGCAGCCTAAGTCCCGGGACAGGGGGGCACGGCTACACCTTC. This gives the protein CASSLSPGTGGHGYTF.

The V call is TRBV11-3, the J call TRBJ1-1; 12 positions agree with TRBD1. Germline V gene sequence: CDR1 SGHNT, CDR2 YENEEA. The CDR3 loop spans 15 amino acids. V shed 4 bases, J shed 4 bases, and the junction held 4 bases outside the gene matches. Here the CDR3 reads CASSWGQGAVTEAFF. The DNA of the CDR3 is TGTGCCAGCAGCTGGGGACAGGGGGCGGTCACTGAAGCTTTCTTT.

The chain has TRBV6-5 and TRBJ2-2; TRBD1 agrees at 8 bases. This CDR3 region has 14 residues. With V trimmed by 8 bases and J by 1 base, 3 bases remained unmatched. Germline values: CDR1 MNHEY, CDR2 SVGAGI. CDR3 sequence reads: CASRGQVNTGELFF. The CDR3 region has the DNA TGTGCCAGCCGGGGACAGGTGAACACCGGGGAGCTGTTTTTT.

CDR3 DNA: TGTGCCAGCAGGAAGACTAGCGCGAACACCGGGGAGCTGTTTTTT. It translates to CASRKTSANTGELFF. This chain connects TRBV6-4 to TRBJ2-2; 8 nucleotides line up with TRBD2. J gave up 0 bases and V 6 bases, and 3 bases lay outside the gene matches. The CDR3 loop spans 15 amino acids. CDR1 MRHNA and CDR2 SNTAGT come from the germline V gene.

This clone showed up just a few times. The V gene is TRBV6-1, the J gene TRBJ1-2; D may be TRBD1 (6 bases). Deletions cut 4 bases from V and 4 bases from J, with 13 bases between. CDR1 and CDR2 (germline): MNHNS, SASEGT. There are 14 residues in the CDR3. This chain's CDR3 is CASSAGAASYGYTF. DNA for the CDR3: TGTGCCAGCAGTGCGGGGGCAGCCAGCTATGGCTACACCTTC.

To note about this clone: The sample has other DNA sequences that encode this CDR3 too. The chain joins TRBV9 to TRBJ2-5, with 14 bases matching TRBD2. The trim removed 0 bases at V and 1 base at J, leaving 2 bases unmatched. The CDR3 has 17 amino acids. Looked up from germline, CDR1 is SGDLS and CDR2 is YYNGEE. CDR3 DNA: TGTGCCAGCAGCGTAGGACTAGCGGGAGGGGGCCAAGAGACCCAGTACTTC. Amino acid sequence: CASSVGLAGGGQETQYF.

This clone was seen a single time. This chain connects TRBV5-4 to TRBJ1-3; maybe TRBD1 (6 bases). Trimming removed 4 bases from V and 4 bases from J, with 12 bases in between. Germline V gene lookup returns CDR1 SGHNT and CDR2 YYREEE (reference sequence). CDR3 length equals 14 residues. The CDR3: CASSGQPEGNTIYF. DNA of the CDR3: TGTGCCAGCAGCGGACAGCCCGAAGGAAACACCATATATTTT.

V gene TRBV5-6 combines with J gene TRBJ1-3; TRBD1 might be the D (6 bases). Trimming stripped 4 bases from V and 2 bases from J, with 13 bases between. CDR3 size: 15 residues. Germline assignment: CDR1 SGHDT and CDR2 YYEEEE. CDR3 nucleotides: TGTGCCAGCAGCCGACCCACAGGGACTGGAAACACCATATATTTT. Amino acid sequence: CASSRPTGTGNTIYF.

In DNA, the CDR3 is TGTGCCAGCAGCCAACTCTTACCGGGACTAGCGGGAGATCGGACCGGGGAGCTGTTTTTT. Amino acids: CASSQLLPGLAGDRTGELFF. This rearrangement joins TRBV4-2 to TRBJ2-2, with 14 nucleotides matching TRBD2. Germline V gene data show CDR1 as LGHNA and CDR2 as YNFKEQ. This CDR3 has 20 amino acids. The V segment lost 2 bases and the J segment 5 bases; nucleotides outside the gene matches: 13.

Here the CDR3 reads CASSFWGGQETQYF. The CDR3 coding sequence is TGTGCCAGCAGTTTCTGGGGAGGCCAAGAGACCCAGTACTTC. The V and J genes are TRBV28 and TRBJ2-5, with D perhaps matching TRBD2 (6 bases). CDR1 is MDHEN and CDR2 is SYDVKM in the germline V gene. V lost 3 bases, J lost 1 base, and 9 bases lay in between. The CDR3 sequence is 14 residues long.

This clone occurred once. J is TRBJ1-1 and V is TRBV19; D is perhaps TRBD1 (5 bases). Trimming removed 1 base from V and 1 base from J, with 10 bases in between. This CDR3 spans 15 amino acids. CDR1 and CDR2 (germline): LNHDA, SQIVND (reference sequence). This CDR3 is CASSIVGGKNTEAFF. CDR3 nucleotide sequence: TGTGCCAGTAGTATAGTGGGGGGGAAGAACACTGAAGCTTTCTTT.

This clone was counted once. The J gene is TRBJ1-6, the V gene TRBV5-6, with TRBD1 matching 7 bases. The CDR3 totals 15 residues. Germline assignment: CDR1 SGHDT and CDR2 YYEEEE. J was trimmed by 10 bases and V by 4 bases; bases with no gene match: 11. CDR3 sequence (DNA): TGTGCCAGCAGCACCGCCCGACAGGGTGGATCACCCCTCCACTTT. This codes for CASSTARQGGSPLHF. Looking up the rest from reference TRBV5-6 and TRBJ1-6 gives the full variable domain: DAGVTQSPTHLIKTRGQQVTLRCSPKSGHDTVSWYQQALGQGPQFIFQYYEEEERQRGNFPDRFSGHQFPNYSSELNVNALLLGDSALYLCASSTARQGGSPLHFGNGTRLTVT.

The chain uses TRBV5-1 and TRBJ1-1, with a weak D call TRBD1 (5 bases). Germline V gives CDR1 SGHRS, CDR2 YFSETQ. The V and J ends lost 2 bases and 5 bases respectively, with 13 bases between them. The CDR3 runs to 14 residues. The CDR3 loop is CASSFTGSKTEAFF. The CDR3 DNA is TGCGCCAGCAGCTTCACAGGCTCTAAGACTGAAGCTTTCTTT.

The genes are TRBV29-1 and TRBJ2-7; D gene uncertain. The CDR3 has 11 amino acids. The V end lost 2 bases, the J end lost 3 bases, and 5 bases lay between the germline ends. Germline lookup yields CDR1 SQVTM and CDR2 ANQGSEA. DNA of the CDR3: TGCAGCGTTGAAAGGTTCTACGAGCAGTACTTC. Encoded protein: CSVERFYEQYF.

The chain combines TRBV5-1 with TRBJ1-1; D is uncertain. The CDR3 is 14 residues long. Deletions cut 4 bases from V and 2 bases from J, with 12 bases between. The germline V gene encodes CDR1 SGHRS and CDR2 YFSETQ. The CDR3 DNA is TGCGCCAGCAGCCGCGGACCGAGCAACACTGAAGCTTTCTTT. It translates to CASSRGPSNTEAFF.

The J gene is TRBJ2-1, the V gene TRBV9; D is unresolved. The V and J ends lost 3 bases and 2 bases respectively, with 6 bases between them. Germline values: CDR1 SGDLS, CDR2 YYNGEE. The CDR3 consists of 13 residues. CDR3 nucleotides: TGTGCCAGCAGCGCCCGGGCCTACAATGAGCAGTTCTTC. Amino acids: CASSARAYNEQFF.